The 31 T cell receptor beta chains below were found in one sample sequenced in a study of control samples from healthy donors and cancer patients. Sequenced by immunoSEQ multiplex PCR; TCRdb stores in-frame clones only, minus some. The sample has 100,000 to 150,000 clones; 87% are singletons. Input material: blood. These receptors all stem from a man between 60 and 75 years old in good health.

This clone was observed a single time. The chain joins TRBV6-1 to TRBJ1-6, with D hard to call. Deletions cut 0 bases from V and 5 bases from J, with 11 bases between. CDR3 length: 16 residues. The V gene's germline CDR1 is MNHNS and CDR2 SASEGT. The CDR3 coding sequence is TGTGCCAGCAGTGAAGCGGGCAGACGAGATAATTCACCCCTCCACTTT. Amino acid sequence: CASSEAGRRDNSPLHF.

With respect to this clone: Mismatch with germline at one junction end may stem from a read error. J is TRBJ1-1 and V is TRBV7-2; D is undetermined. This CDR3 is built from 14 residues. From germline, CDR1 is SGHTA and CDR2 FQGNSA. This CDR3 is CASTLALSNTEAFF. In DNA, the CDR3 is TGTGCCAGCACCTTAGCCCTTTCTAACACTGAAGCTTTCTTT.

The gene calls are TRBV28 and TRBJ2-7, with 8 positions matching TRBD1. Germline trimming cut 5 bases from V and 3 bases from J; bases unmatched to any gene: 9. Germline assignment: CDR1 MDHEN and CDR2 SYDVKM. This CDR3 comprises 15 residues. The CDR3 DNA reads TGTGCCAGCAGTGTCGACGGGACAGGAATCTACGAGCAGTACTTC. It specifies CASSVDGTGIYEQYF. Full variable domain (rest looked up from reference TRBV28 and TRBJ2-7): DVKVTQSSRYLVKRTGEKVFLECVQDMDHENMFWYRQDPGLGLRLIYFSYDVKMKEKGDIPEGYSVSREKKERFSLILESASTNQTSMYLCASSVDGTGIYEQYFGPGTRLTVT.

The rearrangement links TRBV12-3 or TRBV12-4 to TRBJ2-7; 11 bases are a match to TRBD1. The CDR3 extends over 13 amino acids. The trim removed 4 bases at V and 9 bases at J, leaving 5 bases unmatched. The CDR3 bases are TGTGCCAGCAGTTGGACAGGGGGCTCGCTGCAGTACTTC. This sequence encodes CASSWTGGSLQYF.

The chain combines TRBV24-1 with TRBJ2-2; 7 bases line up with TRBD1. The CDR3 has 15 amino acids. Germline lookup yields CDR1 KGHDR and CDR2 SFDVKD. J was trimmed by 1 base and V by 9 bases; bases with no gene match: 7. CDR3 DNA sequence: TGTGCCACCGGCAGACAGGGAGTGAACACCGGGGAGCTGTTTTTT. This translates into CATGRQGVNTGELFF.

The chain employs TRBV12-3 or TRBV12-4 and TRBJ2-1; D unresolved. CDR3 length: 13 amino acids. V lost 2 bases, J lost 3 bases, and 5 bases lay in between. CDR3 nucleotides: TGTGCCAGCAGTTTAAACAGCTACAATGAGCAGTTCTTC. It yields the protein CASSLNSYNEQFF.

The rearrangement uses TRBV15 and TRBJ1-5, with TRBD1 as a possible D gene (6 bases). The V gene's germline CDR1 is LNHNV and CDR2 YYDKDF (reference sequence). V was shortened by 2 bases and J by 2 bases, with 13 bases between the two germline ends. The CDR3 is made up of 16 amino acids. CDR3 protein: CATSRQQGTGNQPQHF. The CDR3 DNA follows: TGTGCCACCAGCAGACAACAGGGTACCGGCAATCAGCCCCAGCATTTT.

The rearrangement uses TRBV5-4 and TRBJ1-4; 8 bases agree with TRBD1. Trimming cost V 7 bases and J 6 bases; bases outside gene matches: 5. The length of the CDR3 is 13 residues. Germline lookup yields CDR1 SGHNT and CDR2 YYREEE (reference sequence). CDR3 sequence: CASGPTGDEKLFF. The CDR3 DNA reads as TGTGCCAGCGGACCGACAGGGGATGAAAAACTGTTTTTT.

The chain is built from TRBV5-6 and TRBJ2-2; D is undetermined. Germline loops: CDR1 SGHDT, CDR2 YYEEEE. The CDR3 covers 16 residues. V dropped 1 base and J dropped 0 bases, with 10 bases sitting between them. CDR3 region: CASSLYQVANTGELFF. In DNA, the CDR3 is TGTGCCAGCAGCTTGTATCAGGTCGCGAACACCGGGGAGCTGTTTTTT.

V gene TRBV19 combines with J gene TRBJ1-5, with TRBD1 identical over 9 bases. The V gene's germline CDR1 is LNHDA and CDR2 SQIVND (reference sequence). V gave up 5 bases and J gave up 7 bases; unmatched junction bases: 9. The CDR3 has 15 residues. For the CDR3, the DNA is TGTGCCAGTAGTGCGGACAGGGGCAGCGGGCAGCCCCAGCATTTT. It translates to CASSADRGSGQPQHF.

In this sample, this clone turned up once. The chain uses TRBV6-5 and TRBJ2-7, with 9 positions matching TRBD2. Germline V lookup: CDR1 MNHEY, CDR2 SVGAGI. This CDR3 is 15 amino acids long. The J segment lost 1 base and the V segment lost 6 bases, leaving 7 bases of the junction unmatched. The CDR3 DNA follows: TGTGCCAGCAGGTTTTCTAGCGGGGTATCCTACGAGCAGTACTTC. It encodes CASRFSSGVSYEQYF.

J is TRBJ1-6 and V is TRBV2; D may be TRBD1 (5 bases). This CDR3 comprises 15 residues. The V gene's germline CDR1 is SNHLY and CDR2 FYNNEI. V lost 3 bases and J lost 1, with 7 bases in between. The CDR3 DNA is TGTGCCAGCAGTGACAGGGAATCCTATAATTCACCCCTCCACTTT. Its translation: CASSDRESYNSPLHF.

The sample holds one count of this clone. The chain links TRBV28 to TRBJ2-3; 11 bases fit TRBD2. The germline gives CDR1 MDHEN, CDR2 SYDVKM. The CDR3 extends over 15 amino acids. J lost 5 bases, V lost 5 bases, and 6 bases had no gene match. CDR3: CASSNSGGARDTQYF. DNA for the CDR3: TGTGCCAGCAGTAATAGCGGGGGGGCCAGAGATACGCAGTATTTT.

The CDR3 DNA reads as TGTGCCAGCAGCCAAGATCCCGAGACAGGGGCGCGGTCACCCCTCCACTTT. Translated, it gives CASSQDPETGARSPLHF. This rearrangement joins TRBV4-2 to TRBJ1-6; 8 nucleotides line up with TRBD1. Germline CDR1 LGHNA, CDR2 YNFKEQ. The CDR3 consists of 17 residues. The V gene end was trimmed by 0 bases and the J gene end by 10 bases; junction bases not matched to a gene: 11.

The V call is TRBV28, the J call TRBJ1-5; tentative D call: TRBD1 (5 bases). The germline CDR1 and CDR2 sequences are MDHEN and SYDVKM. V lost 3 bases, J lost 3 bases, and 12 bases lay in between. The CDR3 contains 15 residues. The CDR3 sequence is CASSLYGGDNQPQHF. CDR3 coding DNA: TGTGCCAGCAGTTTGTACGGGGGAGACAATCAGCCCCAGCATTTT.

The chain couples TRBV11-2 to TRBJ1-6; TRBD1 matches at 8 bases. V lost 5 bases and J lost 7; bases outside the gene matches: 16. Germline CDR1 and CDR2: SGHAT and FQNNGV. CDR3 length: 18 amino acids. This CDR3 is CASSLREVGQVFNSPLHF. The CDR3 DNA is TGTGCCAGCAGCCTAAGAGAAGTGGGACAGGTCTTCAATTCACCCCTCCACTTT.

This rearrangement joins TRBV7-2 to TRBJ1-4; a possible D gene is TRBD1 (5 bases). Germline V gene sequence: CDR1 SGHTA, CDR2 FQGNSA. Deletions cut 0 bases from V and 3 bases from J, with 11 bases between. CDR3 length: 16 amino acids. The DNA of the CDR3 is TGTGCCAGCAGCTTAGCCGTACAGGCAGCTAATGAAAAACTGTTTTTT. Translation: CASSLAVQAANEKLFF.

CDR3 DNA sequence: TGTGCCATCAGTGAGAAGAACACCGCCACCGGGGAGCTGTTTTTT. This gives the protein CAISEKNTATGELFF. The chain uses TRBV10-3 and TRBJ2-2; no definite D call. V lost 2 bases, J lost 4 bases, and 11 bases lay in between. The length of the CDR3 is 15 residues. In germline, CDR1 is ENHRY, CDR2 SYGVKD.

Written as DNA, the CDR3 is TGTGCCACCGAAACGAGGGGAAACGAGCAGTACTTC. Encoded protein: CATETRGNEQYF. This chain joins TRBV6-5 and TRBJ2-7; possibly TRBD1 or TRBD2 for D (5 bases each). Germline lookup yields CDR1 MNHEY and CDR2 SVGAGI. Trimming pared 10 bases from V and 5 bases from J, leaving 15 bases between. This CDR3 has 12 amino acids.

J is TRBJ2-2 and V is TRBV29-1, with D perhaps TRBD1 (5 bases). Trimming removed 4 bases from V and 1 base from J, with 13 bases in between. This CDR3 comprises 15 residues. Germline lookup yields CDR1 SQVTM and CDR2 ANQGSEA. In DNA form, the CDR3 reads TGCAGCGTTGGTAGAGGACAAGAGAACACCGGGGAGCTGTTTTTT. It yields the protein CSVGRGQENTGELFF.

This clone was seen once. CDR3 DNA: TGTGCCAGCAGCCAATTCCGCACAGGCGGGCCCTATAATTCACCCCTCCACTTT. It translates to CASSQFRTGGPYNSPLHF. V is TRBV3-1 (or the pseudogene TRBV3-2) and J is TRBJ1-6; D might be TRBD1 (5 bases). V was shortened by 2 bases and J by 2 bases, with 16 bases between the two germline ends. Per the germline V gene, CDR1 is LGHDT and CDR2 is YNNKEL (reference sequence). CDR3 length equals 18 residues.

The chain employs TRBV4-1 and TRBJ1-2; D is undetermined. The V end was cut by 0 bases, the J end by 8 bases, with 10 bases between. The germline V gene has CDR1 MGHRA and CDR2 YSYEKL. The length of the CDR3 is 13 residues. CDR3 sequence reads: CASSQDGSPGYTF. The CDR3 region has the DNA TGCGCCAGCAGCCAAGACGGGAGCCCGGGCTACACCTTC.

CDR3 sequence (DNA): TGTGCCAGCAGCTTGCTCTCCGCCGCAACGGCTAATGAAAAACTGTTTTTT. Its translation: CASSLLSAATANEKLFF. The rearrangement links TRBV7-6 to TRBJ1-4; D is unclear. The CDR3 sequence is 17 residues long. V lost 3 bases and J 3 bases, leaving 17 bases between the germline ends. CDR1 and CDR2 (germline): SGHVS, FNYEAQ.

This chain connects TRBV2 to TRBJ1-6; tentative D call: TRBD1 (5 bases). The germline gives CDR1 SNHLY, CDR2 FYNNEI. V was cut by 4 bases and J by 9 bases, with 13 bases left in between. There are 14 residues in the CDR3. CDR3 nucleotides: TGTGCCAGCAGTGCGACAGCGGATGTTTCACCCCTCCACTTT. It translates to CASSATADVSPLHF.

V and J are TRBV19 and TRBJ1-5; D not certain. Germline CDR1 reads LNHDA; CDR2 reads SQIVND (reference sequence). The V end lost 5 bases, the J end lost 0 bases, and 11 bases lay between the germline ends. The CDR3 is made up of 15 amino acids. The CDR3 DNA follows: TGTGCCAGTAGTCCCCCCGACATTAGCAATCAGCCCCAGCATTTT. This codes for CASSPPDISNQPQHF.

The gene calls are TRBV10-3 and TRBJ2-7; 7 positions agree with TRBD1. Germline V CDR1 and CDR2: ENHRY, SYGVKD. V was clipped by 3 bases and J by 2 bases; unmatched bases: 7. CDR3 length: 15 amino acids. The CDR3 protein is CAISDKLDRAYEQYF. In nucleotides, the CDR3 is TGTGCCATCAGTGATAAACTTGACAGGGCCTACGAGCAGTACTTC.

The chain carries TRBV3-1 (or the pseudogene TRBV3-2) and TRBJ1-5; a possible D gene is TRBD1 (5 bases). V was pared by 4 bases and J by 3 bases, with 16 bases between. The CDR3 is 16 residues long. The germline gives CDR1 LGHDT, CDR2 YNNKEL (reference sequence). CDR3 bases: TGTGCCAGCAGCCTCTCTGGGCGAGGGGACAATCAGCCCCAGCATTTT. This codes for CASSLSGRGDNQPQHF.

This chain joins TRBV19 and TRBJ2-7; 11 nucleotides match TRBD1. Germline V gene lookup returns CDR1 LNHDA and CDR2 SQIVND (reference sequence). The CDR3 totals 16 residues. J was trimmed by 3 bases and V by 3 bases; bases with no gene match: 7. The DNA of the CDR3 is TGTGCCAGTAGTATGGGGACAGGGGGTTATGACTACGAGCAGTACTTC. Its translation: CASSMGTGGYDYEQYF. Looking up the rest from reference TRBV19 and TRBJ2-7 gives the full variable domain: DGGITQSPKYLFRKEGQNVTLSCEQNLNHDAMYWYRQDPGQGLRLIYYSQIVNDFQKGDIAEGYSVSREKKESFPLTVTSAQKNPTAFYLCASSMGTGGYDYEQYFGPGTRLTVT.

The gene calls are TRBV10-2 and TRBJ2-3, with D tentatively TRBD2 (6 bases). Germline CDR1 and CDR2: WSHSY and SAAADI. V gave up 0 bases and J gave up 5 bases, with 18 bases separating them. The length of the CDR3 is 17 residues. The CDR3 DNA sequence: TGCGCCAGCAGTGAGTCTAGCGGCATGGCAGGGAGAGATACGCAGTATTTT. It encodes CASSESSGMAGRDTQYF.

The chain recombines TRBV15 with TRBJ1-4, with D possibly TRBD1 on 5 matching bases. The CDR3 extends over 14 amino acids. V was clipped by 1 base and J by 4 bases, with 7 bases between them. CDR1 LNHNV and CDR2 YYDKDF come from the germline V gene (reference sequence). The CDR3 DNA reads TGTGCCACCAGCAGAGGGGGGGATAATGAAAAACTGTTTTTT. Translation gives CATSRGGDNEKLFF.

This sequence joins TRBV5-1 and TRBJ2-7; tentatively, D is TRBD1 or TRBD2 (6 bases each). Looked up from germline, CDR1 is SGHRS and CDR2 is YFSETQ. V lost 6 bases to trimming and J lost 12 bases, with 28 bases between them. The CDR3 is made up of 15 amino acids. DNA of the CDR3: TGCGCCAGCATGAAATACGAGGGGGGCGTTACGAGGTTGTACTTC. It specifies CASMKYEGGVTRLYF.